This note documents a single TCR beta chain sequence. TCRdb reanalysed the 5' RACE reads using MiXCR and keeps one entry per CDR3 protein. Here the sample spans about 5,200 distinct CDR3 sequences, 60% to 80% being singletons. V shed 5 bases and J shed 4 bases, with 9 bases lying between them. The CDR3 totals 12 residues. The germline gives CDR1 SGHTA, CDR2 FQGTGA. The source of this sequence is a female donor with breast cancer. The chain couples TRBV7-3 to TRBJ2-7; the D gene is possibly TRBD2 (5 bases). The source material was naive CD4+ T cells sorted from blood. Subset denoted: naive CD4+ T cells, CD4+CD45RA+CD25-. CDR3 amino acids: CASSDERYEQYF. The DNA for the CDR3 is TGTGCCAGCAGCGACGAGCGGTACGAGCAGTACTTC.